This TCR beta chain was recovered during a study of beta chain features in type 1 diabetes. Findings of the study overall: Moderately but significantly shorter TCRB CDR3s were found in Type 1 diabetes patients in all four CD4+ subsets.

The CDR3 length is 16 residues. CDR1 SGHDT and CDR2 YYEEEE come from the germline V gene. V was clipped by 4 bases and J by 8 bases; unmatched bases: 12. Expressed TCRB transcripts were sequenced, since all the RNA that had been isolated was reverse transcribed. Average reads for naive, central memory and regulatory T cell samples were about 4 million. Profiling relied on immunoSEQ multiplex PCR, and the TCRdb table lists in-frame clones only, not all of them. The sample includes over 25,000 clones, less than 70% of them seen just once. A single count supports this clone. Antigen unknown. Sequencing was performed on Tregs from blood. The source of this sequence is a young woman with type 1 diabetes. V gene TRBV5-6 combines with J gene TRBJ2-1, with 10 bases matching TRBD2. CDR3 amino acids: CASSPLRAGGRDEQFF. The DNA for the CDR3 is TGTGCCAGCAGCCCCCTCCGAGCGGGAGGGCGGGATGAGCAGTTCTTC.